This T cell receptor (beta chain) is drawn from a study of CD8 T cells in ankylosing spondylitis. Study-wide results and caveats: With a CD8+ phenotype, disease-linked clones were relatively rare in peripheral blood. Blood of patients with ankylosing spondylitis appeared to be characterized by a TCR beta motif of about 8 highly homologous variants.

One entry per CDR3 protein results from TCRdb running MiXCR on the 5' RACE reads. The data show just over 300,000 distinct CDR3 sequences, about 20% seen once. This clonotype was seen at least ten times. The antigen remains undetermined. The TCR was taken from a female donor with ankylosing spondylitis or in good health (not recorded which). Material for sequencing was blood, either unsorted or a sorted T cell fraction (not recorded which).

DNA for the CDR3: TGTGCCAGCAGCTTCGACAGTAATCAGCCCCAGCATTTT. This codes for CASSFDSNQPQHF. J is TRBJ1-5 and V is TRBV7-9; possible D gene TRBD1, 5 bases. CDR1 and CDR2 from the germline V gene are SEHNR and FQNEAQ (reference sequence). Trimming cost V 3 bases and J 4 bases, with 7 bases left between them. The CDR3 is made up of 13 amino acids.